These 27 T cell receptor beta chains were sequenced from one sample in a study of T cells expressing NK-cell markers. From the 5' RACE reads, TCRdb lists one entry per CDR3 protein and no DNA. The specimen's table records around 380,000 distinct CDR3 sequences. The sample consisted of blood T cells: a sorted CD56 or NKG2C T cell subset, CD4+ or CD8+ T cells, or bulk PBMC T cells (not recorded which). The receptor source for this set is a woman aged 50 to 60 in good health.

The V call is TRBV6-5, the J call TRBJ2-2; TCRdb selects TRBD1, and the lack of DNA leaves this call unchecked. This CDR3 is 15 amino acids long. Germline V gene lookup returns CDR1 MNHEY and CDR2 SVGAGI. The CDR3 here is CASRFQGGGTGELFF.

The CDR3 here is CASSSYRGRRLYEQYF. The chain employs TRBV11-2 and TRBJ2-7; TCRdb's assignment of TRBD1 cannot be checked, as there is no DNA. CDR1 is SGHAT, CDR2 FQNNGV, per germline. The CDR3 has 16 amino acids.

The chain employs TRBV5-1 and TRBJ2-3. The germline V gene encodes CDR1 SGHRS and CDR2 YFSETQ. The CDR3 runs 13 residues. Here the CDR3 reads CASSLPNQNTQYF.

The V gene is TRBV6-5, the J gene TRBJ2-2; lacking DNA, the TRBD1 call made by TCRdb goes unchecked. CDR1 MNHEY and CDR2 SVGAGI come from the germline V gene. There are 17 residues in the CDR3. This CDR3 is CASSYSIPGQRAGELFF.

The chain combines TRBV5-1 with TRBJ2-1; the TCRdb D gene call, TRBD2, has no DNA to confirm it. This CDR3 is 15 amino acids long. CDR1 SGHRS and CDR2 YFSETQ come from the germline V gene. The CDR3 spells CASSLASGYYNEQFF.

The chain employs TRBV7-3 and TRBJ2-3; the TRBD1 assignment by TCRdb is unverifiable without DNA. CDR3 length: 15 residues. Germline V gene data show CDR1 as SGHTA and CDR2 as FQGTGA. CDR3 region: CASSQTGTGTDTQYF.

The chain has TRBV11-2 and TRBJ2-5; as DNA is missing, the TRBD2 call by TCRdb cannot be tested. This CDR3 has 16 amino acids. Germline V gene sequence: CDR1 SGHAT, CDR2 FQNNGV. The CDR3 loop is CASSLDGSGRGETQYF.

The CDR3 region is CASSDVGAGERGEQFF. The V gene is TRBV6-4, the J gene TRBJ2-1; without DNA, the TCRdb call of TRBD1 cannot be checked. The CDR3 loop spans 16 amino acids. CDR1 is MRHNA, CDR2 SNTAGT, per germline.

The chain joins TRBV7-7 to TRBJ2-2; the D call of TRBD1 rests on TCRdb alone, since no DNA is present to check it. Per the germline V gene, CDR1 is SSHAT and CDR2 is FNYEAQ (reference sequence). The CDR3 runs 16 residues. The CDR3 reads CASSLVGGLGTGELFF.

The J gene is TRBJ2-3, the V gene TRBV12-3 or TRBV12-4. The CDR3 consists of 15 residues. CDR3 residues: CASSPAEKDTDTQYF.

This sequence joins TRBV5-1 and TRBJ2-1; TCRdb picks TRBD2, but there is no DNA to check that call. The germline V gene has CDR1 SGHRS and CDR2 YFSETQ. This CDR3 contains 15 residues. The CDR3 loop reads CASSYDTRTSGEQFF.

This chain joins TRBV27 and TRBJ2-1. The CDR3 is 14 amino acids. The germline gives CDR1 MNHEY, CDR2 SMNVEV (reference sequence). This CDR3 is CASRVRGSYNEQFF.

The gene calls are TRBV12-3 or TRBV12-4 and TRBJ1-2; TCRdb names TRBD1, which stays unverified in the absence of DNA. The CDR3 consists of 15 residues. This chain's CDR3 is CASSWAGREVYGYTF.

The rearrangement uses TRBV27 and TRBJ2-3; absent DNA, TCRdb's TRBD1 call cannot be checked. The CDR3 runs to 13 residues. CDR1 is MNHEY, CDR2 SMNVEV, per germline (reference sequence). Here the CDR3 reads CASLATPGNTQYF.

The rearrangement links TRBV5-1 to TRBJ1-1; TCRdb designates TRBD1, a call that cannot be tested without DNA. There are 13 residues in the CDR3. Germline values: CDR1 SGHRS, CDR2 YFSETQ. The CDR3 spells CASTEGGAPEAFF.

The CDR3 here is CSVEYRLGASEAFF. The chain joins TRBV29-1 to TRBJ1-1; the TCRdb call, TRBD1, lacks DNA for checking. The CDR3 consists of 14 residues. The germline gives CDR1 SQVTM, CDR2 ANQGSEA.

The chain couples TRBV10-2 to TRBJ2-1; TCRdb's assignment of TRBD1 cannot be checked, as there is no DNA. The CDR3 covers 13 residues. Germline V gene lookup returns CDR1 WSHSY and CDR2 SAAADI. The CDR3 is CASIPDRGNEQFF.

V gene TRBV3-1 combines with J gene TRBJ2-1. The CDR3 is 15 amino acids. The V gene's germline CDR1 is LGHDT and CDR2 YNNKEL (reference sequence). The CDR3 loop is CASSQESRSHNEQFF.

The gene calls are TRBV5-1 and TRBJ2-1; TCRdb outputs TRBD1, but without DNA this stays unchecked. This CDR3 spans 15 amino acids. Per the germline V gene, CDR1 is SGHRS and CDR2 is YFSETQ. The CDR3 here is CASSWGGDRNNEQFF.

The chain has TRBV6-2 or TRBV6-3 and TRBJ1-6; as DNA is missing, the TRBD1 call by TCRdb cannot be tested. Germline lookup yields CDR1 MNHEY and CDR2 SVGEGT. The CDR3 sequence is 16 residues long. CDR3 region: CASSYYRGLDNSPLHF.

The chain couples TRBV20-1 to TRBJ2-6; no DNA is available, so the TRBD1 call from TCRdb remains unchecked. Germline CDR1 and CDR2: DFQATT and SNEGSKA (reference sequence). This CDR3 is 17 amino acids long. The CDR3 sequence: CSAATGTGGSGANVLTF.

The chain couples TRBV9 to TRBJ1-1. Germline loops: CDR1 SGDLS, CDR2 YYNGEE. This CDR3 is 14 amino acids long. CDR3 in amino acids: CASSVGQGGTEAFF. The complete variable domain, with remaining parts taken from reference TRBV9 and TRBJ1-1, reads DSGVTQTPKHLITATGQRVTLRCSPRSGDLSVYWYQQSLDQGLQFLIQYYNGEERAKGNILERFSAQQFPDLHSELNLSSLELGDSALYFCASSVGQGGTEAFFGQGTRLTVV.

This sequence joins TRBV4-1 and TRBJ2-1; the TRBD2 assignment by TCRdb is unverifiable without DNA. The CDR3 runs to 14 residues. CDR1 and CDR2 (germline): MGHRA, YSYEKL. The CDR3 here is CASSQGDLVNEQFF.

Here the CDR3 reads CSARVLLAGDIQYF. The V and J genes are TRBV20-1 and TRBJ2-4; TCRdb indicates TRBD1, and absent DNA this call remains unverified. Germline V gene sequence: CDR1 DFQATT, CDR2 SNEGSKA (reference sequence). This CDR3 spans 14 amino acids.

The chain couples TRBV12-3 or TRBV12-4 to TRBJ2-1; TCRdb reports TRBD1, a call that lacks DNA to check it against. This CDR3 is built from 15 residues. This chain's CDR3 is CASSRDRASYNEQFF.

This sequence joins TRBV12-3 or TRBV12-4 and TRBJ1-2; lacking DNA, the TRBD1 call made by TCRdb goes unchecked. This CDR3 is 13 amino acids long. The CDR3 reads CASSFRDRYGYTF.

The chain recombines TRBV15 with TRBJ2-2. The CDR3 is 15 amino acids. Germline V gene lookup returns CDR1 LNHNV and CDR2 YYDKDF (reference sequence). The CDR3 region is CATSRGNRNTGELFF.